This T cell receptor (beta chain) stems from a study of blood T cell repertoires in COVID-19. Study at large: The origin of the acute and convalescent COVID-19 samples was the United States, Italy and Spain. Sources were T cells, B-cell-depleted T cells, or PBMCs; the material itself was cDNA or gDNA.

The Seattle patients joined while their infection was active and were tracked longitudinally afterward. Methods used by the authors: It was from reference gene primer amplification that nucleated cell counts were estimated. Sequencing was performed with immunoSEQ multiplex PCR; in TCRdb, only in-frame clones are kept and a portion is missing. V, J and clone size derive from that table, while D and trimming were established from the DNA sequence. The data show fewer than 140,000 clones, 75% to 85% seen once. CDR3 length: 16 residues. The V segment lost 6 bases and the J segment 4 bases; nucleotides outside the gene matches: 4. Germline CDR1 and CDR2: SNHLY and FYNNEI.

The chain employs TRBV2 and TRBJ2-1; 15 nucleotides agree with TRBD2. This TCR was recovered from a man aged 80 or over with COVID-19, enrolled during active disease. Sequencing was done on a sample of peripheral blood. As DNA, the CDR3 is TGTGCCAGCAGAGGGACTAGCGGGAGGTTTTACAATGAGCAGTTCTTC. As protein: CASRGTSGRFYNEQFF.